This T cell receptor beta chain was sequenced for a study of T-cell memory formation after mild COVID-19. Trimming removed 4 bases from V and 0 bases from J, with 13 bases in between. CDR1 and CDR2 (germline): SGHRS, YFSETQ. The CDR3 totals 15 residues. This clonotype was seen a few times. TCRdb processed the 5' RACE reads anew with MiXCR; each CDR3 protein has one entry. The repertoire has approximately 300,000 distinct CDR3 sequences, around a sixth of them found once; the top ten carry roughly 23%. The sequence was obtained from a man aged 18 to 30 who had mild COVID-19 (a few samples of this study predate the infection). Cell type and time point are not known. Sequenced input: PBMCs or a T cell subset sorted from them (not recorded which). The chain joins TRBV5-1 to TRBJ2-5, with D maybe TRBD1 (6 bases). The CDR3 reads CASSHGTSNQETQYF. The CDR3 DNA sequence: TGCGCCAGCAGCCATGGGACATCGAACCAAGAGACCCAGTACTTC.